This TCR beta chain originates from a study of blood T cell repertoires in COVID-19. Study-level information: Samples taken during acute and convalescent COVID-19 were collected in the United States, Italy and Spain. In each case, the material was cDNA or gDNA derived from T cells, B-cell-depleted T cells, or PBMCs.

The authors' processing: Amplification with reference gene primers provided the estimates of nucleated cell counts. Produced via immunoSEQ multiplex PCR; TCRdb's table is partial and in-frame only. That table is the source of V, J and clone size, and D and trimming were worked out from the DNA. The table lists around 200,000 clones, more than 75% of them singletons. V shed 4 bases and J 0 bases; nucleotides not matched to a gene: 2. The CDR3 length is 15 residues. From germline, CDR1 is MGHRA and CDR2 YSYEKL. This clonotype was obtained from a man aged 35 to 55 with active or convalescent COVID-19. V usage is TRBV4-1 and J usage is TRBJ2-3; 9 nucleotides align to TRBD1. What was sequenced was peripheral blood. CDR3 region: CASSLDRGSTDTQYF. Here the CDR3 DNA reads TGCGCCAGCAGCCTCGACAGGGGGAGCACAGATACGCAGTATTTT.